Listed below are T cell receptor beta chains from one sample, sequenced in a study of CD4+ T cells in melanoma. The assay was immunoSEQ multiplex PCR, and TCRdb's table has in-frame clones only and misses some. The data hold roughly 200 clones, with roughly 74% observed a single time. The sample taken for sequencing was cells sorted by PD-1 expression. These receptors all stem from a human donor with melanoma. The CDR3 runs from the conserved cysteine through the conserved F or W. A D gene is named only where the DNA matches it firmly. The size field is filled for only some rows; it gives once, few, many or a size class.

CDR3 protein: CASSEGQPLGETQYF
CDR3 DNA: TGTGCCAGCAGTGAGGGACAGCCCCTTGGGGAGACCCAGTACTTC
J gene: TRBJ2-5
V gene: TRBV6-1
D gene: TRBD1
clone size: .

CDR3 protein: CASSSRSSYEQYF
CDR3 DNA: TGTGCCAGCAGTTCGAGGTCGTCCTACGAGCAGTACTTC
J gene: TRBJ2-7
V gene: TRBV27
D gene: .
clone size: .

CDR3 protein: CASSLVFSYEQYF
CDR3 DNA: TGTGCCAGCAGTTTAGTCTTTTCCTACGAGCAGTACTTC
J gene: TRBJ2-7
V gene: TRBV27
D gene: .
clone size: .

CDR3 protein: CASSQDLSSPLHF
CDR3 DNA: TGCGCCAGCAGCCAAGATCTATCATCACCCCTCCACTTT
J gene: TRBJ1-6
V gene: TRBV4-3
D gene: .
clone size: .

CDR3 protein: CASSQGQGASYEQYF
CDR3 DNA: TGTGCCAGCAGTCAGGGACAGGGAGCCTCCTACGAGCAGTACTTC
J gene: TRBJ2-7
V gene: TRBV7-3
D gene: TRBD1
clone size: few

CDR3 protein: CASRPTTGTYNEQFF
CDR3 DNA: TGCGCCAGCAGGCCGACCACAGGGACTTACAATGAGCAGTTCTTC
J gene: TRBJ2-1
V gene: TRBV5-1
D gene: .
clone size: .

CDR3 protein: CASSQGTSAGNEQFF
CDR3 DNA: TGTGCCAGCAGCCAAGGGACTAGCGCGGGCAATGAGCAGTTCTTC
J gene: TRBJ2-1
V gene: TRBV4-2
D gene: TRBD2
clone size: .

CDR3 protein: CASSPNRGYEPQHF
CDR3 DNA: TGTGCCAGCAGCCCAAATCGGGGGTACGAACCCCAGCATTTT
J gene: TRBJ1-5
V gene: TRBV7-2
D gene: .
clone size: few

CDR3 protein: CASSLLSTSGNTIYF
CDR3 DNA: TGTGCCAGCAGCTTATTGAGTACCTCTGGAAACACCATATATTTT
J gene: TRBJ1-3
V gene: TRBV7-6
D gene: .
clone size: .